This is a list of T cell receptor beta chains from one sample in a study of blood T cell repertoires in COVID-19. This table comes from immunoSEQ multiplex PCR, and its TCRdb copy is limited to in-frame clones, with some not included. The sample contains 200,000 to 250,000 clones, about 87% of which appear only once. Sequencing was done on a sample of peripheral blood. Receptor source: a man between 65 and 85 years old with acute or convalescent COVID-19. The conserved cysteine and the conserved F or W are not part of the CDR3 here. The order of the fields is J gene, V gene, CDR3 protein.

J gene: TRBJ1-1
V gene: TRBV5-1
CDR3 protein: ASSGTQNTEAF

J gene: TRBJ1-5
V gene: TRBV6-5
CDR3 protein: ASRGTDYSNQPQH

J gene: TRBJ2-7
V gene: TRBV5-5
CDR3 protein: ASSLAGTGGREQY

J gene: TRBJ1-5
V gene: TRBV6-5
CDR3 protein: ASRGYGGWNQPQH

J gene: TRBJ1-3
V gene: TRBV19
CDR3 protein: ASSILRPGDGNTIY

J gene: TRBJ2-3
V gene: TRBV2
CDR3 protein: ASSGPSGSTDTQY

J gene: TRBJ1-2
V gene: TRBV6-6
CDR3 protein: ASSYIGDNYGYT

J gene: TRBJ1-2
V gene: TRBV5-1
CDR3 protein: ASSLGQDHGYT

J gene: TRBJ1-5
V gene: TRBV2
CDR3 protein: ASSVTGASNQPQH

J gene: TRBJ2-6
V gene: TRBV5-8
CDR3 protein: ASSFSGTGANVLT

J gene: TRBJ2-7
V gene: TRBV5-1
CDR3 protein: ASSLVPPSYGPYEQY

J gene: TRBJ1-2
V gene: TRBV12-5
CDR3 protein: ASGFPSQGVYGYT

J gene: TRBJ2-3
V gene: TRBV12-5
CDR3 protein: ASGLGQTSTDTQY

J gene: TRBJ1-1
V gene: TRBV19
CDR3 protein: ASSTFSQGFQTEAF

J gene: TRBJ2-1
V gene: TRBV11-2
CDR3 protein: ASSLAGTGFYNEQF

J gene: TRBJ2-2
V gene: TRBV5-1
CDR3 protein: ASSQGQSTGELF

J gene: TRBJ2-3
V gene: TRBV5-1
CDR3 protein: ASSGSAIAGITDTQY

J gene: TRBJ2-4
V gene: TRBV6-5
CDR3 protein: ASSYSHSGALNIQY

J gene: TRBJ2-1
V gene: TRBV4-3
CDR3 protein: ASSHGDRVSNEQF

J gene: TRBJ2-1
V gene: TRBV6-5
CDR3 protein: ASSPLQGINEQF

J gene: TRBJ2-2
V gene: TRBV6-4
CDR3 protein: ASSDSPGQGAGELF

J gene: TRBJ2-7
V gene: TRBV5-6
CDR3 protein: ASSLRDRDMGQY

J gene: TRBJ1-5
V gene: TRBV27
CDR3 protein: ASSGQGGSWQPQH

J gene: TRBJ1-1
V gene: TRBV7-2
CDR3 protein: ASSSRTGNTEAF

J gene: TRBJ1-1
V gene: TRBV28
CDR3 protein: ATTYSHTEAF